A selection of T cell receptor beta chains follows, all from one sample in a study of T cells after posttransplantation cyclophosphamide. Sequencing used immunoSEQ multiplex PCR; TCRdb keeps in-frame clones, though not all of them. The record shows under 25,000 clones for this sample, with no singletons present. The starting material was PBMCs, obtained after allogeneic stem cell transplant with posttransplant cyclophosphamide. Source of these receptors: a male patient aged 18-29 years who received an allogeneic stem cell transplant from a related donor, was CMV-positive, and had no GVHD. The T cells may partly be graft donor cells. Both conserved end residues are part of each CDR3. A D gene is named only where the DNA matches it firmly. Expanded clones are given a class, and other clones once, few, many or no size at all.

TRBV27	TRBD1	many	TRBJ2-7	TGTGCCAGCAGTTTATCCGGGACAGGGTTTGGGGAGCAGTACTTC	CASSLSGTGFGEQYF
TRBV9	TRBD1	many	TRBJ1-6	TGTGCCAGCAGCGTAGGGTTCCCGGACAGGGCCCATTCACCCCTCCACTTT	CASSVGFPDRAHSPLHF
TRBV5-4	TRBD1	few	TRBJ1-6	TGTGCCAGCAGCTCTGGACAGGGGGTAGGGGGGCCCCTCCACTTT	CASSSGQGVGGPLHF
TRBV7-2	.	many	TRBJ1-2	TGTGCCAGCAGCTTAGGGCCTGCAATTGGCTATGGCTACACCTTC	CASSLGPAIGYGYTF
TRBV2	.	many	TRBJ2-5	TGTGCCAGCAGGGTCTTCGGGGAGACCCAGTACTTC	CASRVFGETQYF
TRBV27	.	many	TRBJ1-1	TGTGCCAGCAGTTTATCAGCGGGGTTGGGTGAAGCTTTCTTT	CASSLSAGLGEAFF
TRBV5-1	TRBD2	many	TRBJ2-1	TGCGCCAGCAGCCCCGAGGGCGGGAGGATTAACAATGAGCAGTTCTTC	CASSPEGGRINNEQFF
TRBV5-1	.	many	TRBJ1-1	TGCGCCAGCAGCTTGTCGGCAGGCATGAACACTGAAGCTTTCTTT	CASSLSAGMNTEAFF
TRBV19	.	.	TRBJ2-1	TGTGCCAGTAGTATCGACATTGGATTCGTCGTTAATGAGCAGTTCTTC	CASSIDIGFVVNEQFF
TRBV28	.	.	TRBJ2-7	TGTGCCAGCAGTTTCGCTAGGAGCTCCTACGAGCAGTACTTC	CASSFARSSYEQYF
TRBV30	.	many	TRBJ2-2	TGTGCCTGGAACTCAGGTACCGGGGAGCTGTTTTTT	CAWNSGTGELFF
TRBV11-3	.	many	TRBJ2-7	TGTGCCAGCAGCTTAGTCACGAGACCGGGGGTGGCCTACGAGCAGTACTTC	CASSLVTRPGVAYEQYF
TRBV2	TRBD1	.	TRBJ2-7	TGTGCCAGCAGCCGTAACAGGGGGGCATCCTACGAGCAGTACTTC	CASSRNRGASYEQYF
TRBV6-5	TRBD1	many	TRBJ1-5	TGTGCCAGCTCCTGGGACAGGGGCGGGCAGCCCCAGCATTTT	CASSWDRGGQPQHF
TRBV19	.	many	TRBJ2-1	TGTGCCAGTAGTATAGAAGCTTCACGCTCCTACAATGAGCAGTTCTTC	CASSIEASRSYNEQFF
TRBV18	.	many	TRBJ1-5	TGTGCCAGCTCACCAGGCCGATCGGGTCAGCCCCAGCATTTT	CASSPGRSGQPQHF
TRBV4-2	.	many	TRBJ2-7	TGTGCCAGCAGCCAAGTCGTCGCGGAGTTCGCCTACGAGCAGTACTTC	CASSQVVAEFAYEQYF
TRBV2	TRBD1	many	TRBJ1-2	TGTGCCAGCAGACAGGGGGCAGGCTATGGCTACACCTTC	CASRQGAGYGYTF
TRBV19	TRBD1	many	TRBJ1-4	TGTGCCAGTAGTATAGGGGGAGGGACAGGCGGAGAAAAACTGTTTTTT	CASSIGGGTGGEKLFF
TRBV7-2	TRBD1	many	TRBJ2-2	TGTGCCAGCATCCTGGACAGGGTAACTACCGGGGAGCTGTTTTTT	CASILDRVTTGELFF
TRBV29-1	.	many	TRBJ1-4	TGCAGCGTTGGGGGCGGGACGCGGGGTGAAAAACTGTTTTTT	CSVGGGTRGEKLFF
TRBV18	TRBD1	many	TRBJ1-4	TGTGCCAGCTCCTACGGACAGGGTGAAAAACTGTTTTTT	CASSYGQGEKLFF
TRBV19	.	large	TRBJ2-7	TGTGCCAGTAGTATGCAGGGGGGATACGAGCAGTACTTC	CASSMQGGYEQYF
TRBV7-8	.	many	TRBJ2-5	TGTGCCAGCAGCCACCCCTTACAGAGTTCAGAGACCCAGTACTTC	CASSHPLQSSETQYF
TRBV30	.	many	TRBJ1-1	TGTGCCTGGAGTGTAGGCAGGGGTGCTTTCTTT	CAWSVGRGAFF
TRBV25-1	TRBD2	many	TRBJ2-1	TGTGCCAGCAGTCACCGGGGGGAAGGCTCCTACAATGAGCAGTTCTTC	CASSHRGEGSYNEQFF
TRBV28	TRBD2	few	TRBJ2-3	TGTGCCAGCAGTCGATCCCGGGGGGGCGATTCAGATACGCAGTATTTT	CASSRSRGGDSDTQYF
TRBV30	TRBD2	many	TRBJ2-1	TGTGCCTGGAGCCTAGCGGATAAAGGGAATGAGCAGTTCTTC	CAWSLADKGNEQFF
TRBV28	TRBD2	many	TRBJ2-3	TGTGCCACCCGGACTAGCGGGAGAACAGATACGCAGTATTTT	CATRTSGRTDTQYF
TRBV30	.	many	TRBJ2-3	TGTGCCTGGAGTCTCTCCACAGATACGCAGTATTTT	CAWSLSTDTQYF
TRBV4-1	.	many	TRBJ2-7	TGCGCCAGCAGCCCCGGACAAGGCGTCTACGAGCAGTACTTC	CASSPGQGVYEQYF
TRBV5-1	.	many	TRBJ2-1	TGCGCCAGCAGCTTGGTCGTCTCCGTCAATGAGCAGTTCTTC	CASSLVVSVNEQFF
TRBV13	.	many	TRBJ2-4	TGTGCCAGCAGCTTAAAAGGAGAAGCCAAAAACATTCAGTACTTC	CASSLKGEAKNIQYF
TRBV6-1	.	many	TRBJ2-2	TGTGCCAGCAGTGAAGAACAGGGTCCCGGGGAGCTGTTTTTT	CASSEEQGPGELFF
TRBV5-4	TRBD1	many	TRBJ1-1	TGTGCCAGCAGCCCACGGACAGGAAAGAACACTGAAGCTTTCTTT	CASSPRTGKNTEAFF
TRBV9	TRBD2	many	TRBJ2-7	TGTGCCAGCAGCGACAATGTTAAAAGCGGGAGTCACTCCTACGAGCAGTACTTC	CASSDNVKSGSHSYEQYF
TRBV28	TRBD1	.	TRBJ2-1	TGTGCCAGCAGTCCCGGGACAGGGGTATACAATGAGCAGTTCTTC	CASSPGTGVYNEQFF
TRBV4-2	TRBD2	many	TRBJ2-1	TGTGCCAGCAGCCACCAACGGGGGGACAATGAGCAGTTCTTC	CASSHQRGDNEQFF
TRBV15	TRBD1	many	TRBJ1-2	TGTGCCACCAGCAGCGTGACAGGGCTCGCTAACTATGGCTACACCTTC	CATSSVTGLANYGYTF
TRBV9	.	many	TRBJ2-1	TGTGCCAGCAGCGTAGAGGGGCTAGAAGGTAATTACAATGAGCAGTTCTTC	CASSVEGLEGNYNEQFF
TRBV27	.	many	TRBJ2-3	TGTGCCAGCAGTTTGCGGACGGGGGGCGCAGATACGCAGTATTTT	CASSLRTGGADTQYF
TRBV5-6	.	many	TRBJ1-4	TGTGCCAGCAGCTGGGGCCCCTCAGGGGCCCAAGAAAAACTGTTTTTT	CASSWGPSGAQEKLFF
TRBV28	TRBD2	medium-sized	TRBJ2-7	TGTGCCAGCAGTCCTCAGACTAGCGGGAAGAAAGTCGTCATCTACGAGCAGTACTTC	CASSPQTSGKKVVIYEQYF
TRBV7-9	.	many	TRBJ1-1	TGTGCCAGCAGCTCAGGATTGGGAGACACTGAAGCTTTCTTT	CASSSGLGDTEAFF
TRBV7-3	TRBD2	many	TRBJ2-2	TGTGCCAGCAGCTTAATTAGCGGGAGGAGCACCGGGGAGCTGTTTTTT	CASSLISGRSTGELFF